There are a few counts of the clone carrying this T cell receptor (beta chain). Its antigen remains unknown. Repertoires were generated with immunoSEQ multiplex PCR, while TCRdb's copy carries only in-frame clones and drops some. The sample has some 84,000 clones, 81% seen once. The data were obtained in a study of PD-1 blockade in mismatch repair-deficient tumors. For the study at large: Enrolled about 2012-2016, patients had progressing, pretreated mismatch repair-deficient cancers of 11 to 13 types. Study-wide points: After pembrolizumab, tumor-resident clones rose rapidly, then generally contracted before radiologic responses.

Three pembrolizumab responders had their TCRs sequenced. The germline V gene encodes CDR1 MNHEY and CDR2 SMNVEV (reference sequence). The CDR3 totals 12 residues. V shed 11 bases and J 9 bases; nucleotides not matched to a gene: 8. The source was peripheral blood, collected 12 weeks after starting pembrolizumab. This TCR came from an adult with mismatch repair-deficient cancer. The chain couples TRBV27 to TRBJ2-4; 9 bases match TRBD2. This chain's CDR3 is CALSSGRGIQYF. CDR3 coding DNA: TGTGCCCTGAGTAGCGGGAGAGGCATTCAGTACTTC.